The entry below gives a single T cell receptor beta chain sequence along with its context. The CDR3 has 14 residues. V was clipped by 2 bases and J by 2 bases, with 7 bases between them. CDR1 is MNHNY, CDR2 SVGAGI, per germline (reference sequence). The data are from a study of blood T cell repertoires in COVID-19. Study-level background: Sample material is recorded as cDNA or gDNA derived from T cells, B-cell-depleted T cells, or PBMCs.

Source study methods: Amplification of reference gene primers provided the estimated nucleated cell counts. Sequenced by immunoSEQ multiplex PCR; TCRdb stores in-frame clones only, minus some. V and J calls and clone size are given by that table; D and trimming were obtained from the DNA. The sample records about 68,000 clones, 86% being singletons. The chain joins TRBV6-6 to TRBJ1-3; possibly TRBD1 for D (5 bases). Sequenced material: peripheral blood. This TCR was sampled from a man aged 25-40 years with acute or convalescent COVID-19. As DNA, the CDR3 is TGTGCCAGCAGTTACGGGGGGACTGGAAACACCATATATTTT. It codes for CASSYGGTGNTIYF.